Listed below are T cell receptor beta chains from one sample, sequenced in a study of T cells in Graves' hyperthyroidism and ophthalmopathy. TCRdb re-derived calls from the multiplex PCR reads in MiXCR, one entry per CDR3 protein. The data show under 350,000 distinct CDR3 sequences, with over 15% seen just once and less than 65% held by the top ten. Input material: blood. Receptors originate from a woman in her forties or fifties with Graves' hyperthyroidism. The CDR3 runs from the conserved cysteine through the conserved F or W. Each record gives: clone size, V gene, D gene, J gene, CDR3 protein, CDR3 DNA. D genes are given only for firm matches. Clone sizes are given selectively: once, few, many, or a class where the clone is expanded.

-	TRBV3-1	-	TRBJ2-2	CASRPPGSWTGELFF	TGTGCCAGCAGGCCCCCAGGGAGTTGGACCGGGGAGCTGTTTTTT
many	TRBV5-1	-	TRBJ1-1	CANPRRANTEAFF	TGCGCCAACCCTCGTCGAGCGAACACTGAAGCTTTCTTT
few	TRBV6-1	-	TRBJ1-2	CASSEKPGTFYGYTF	TGTGCCAGCAGTGAAAAGCCCGGGACGTTCTATGGCTACACCTTC
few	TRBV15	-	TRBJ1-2	CATSRDGGGYGYTF	TGTGCCACCAGCAGAGACGGGGGAGGCTATGGCTACACCTTC
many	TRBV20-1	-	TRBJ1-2	CSAPSEANYGYTF	TGCAGTGCCCCCAGCGAAGCTAACTATGGCTACACCTTC
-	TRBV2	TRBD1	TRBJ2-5	CASSWGSGGGETQYF	TGTGCCAGCAGCTGGGGGTCAGGGGGCGGAGAGACCCAGTACTTC
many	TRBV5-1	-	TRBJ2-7	CASSLGNLAYEQYF	TGCGCCAGCAGCTTGGGAAACCTGGCCTACGAGCAGTACTTC
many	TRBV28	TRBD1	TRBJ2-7	CASRPGGTGGYEQYF	TGTGCCAGCAGGCCGGGGGGGACAGGGGGCTACGAGCAGTACTTC
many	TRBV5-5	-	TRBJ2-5	CASSLHLRGGGETQYF	TGTGCCAGCAGCTTGCATCTCAGGGGAGGAGGAGAGACCCAGTACTTC
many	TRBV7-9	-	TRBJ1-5	CASSLAGGQPQHF	TGTGCCAGCAGCTTAGCCGGGGGTCAGCCCCAGCATTTT
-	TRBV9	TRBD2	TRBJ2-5	CASSDPGTSGQETQYF	TGTGCCAGCAGTGATCCCGGGACTAGCGGACAAGAGACCCAGTACTTC
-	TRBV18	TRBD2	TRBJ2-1	CASSTLAGEYNEQFF	TGTGCCAGCTCAACTTTAGCGGGGGAGTACAATGAGCAGTTCTTC
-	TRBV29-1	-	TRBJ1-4	CSASVSDEKLFF	TGCAGCGCCTCAGTCTCCGATGAAAAACTGTTTTTT
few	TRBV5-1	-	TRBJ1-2	CASSLAGRAGYGYTF	TGCGCCAGCAGCTTGGCGGGCAGGGCTGGGTATGGCTACACCTTC
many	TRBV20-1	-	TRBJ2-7	CSATNGRGDHEQYF	TGCAGTGCAACCAACGGGAGAGGCGACCACGAGCAGTACTTC
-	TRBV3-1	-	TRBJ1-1	CASSQEGGGRTEAFF	TGTGCCAGCAGCCAAGAAGGTGGGGGGCGGACTGAAGCTTTCTTT
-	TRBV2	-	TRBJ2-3	CASSETGQLADTQYF	TGTGCCAGCAGTGAAACGGGACAATTGGCGGATACGCAGTATTTT